This T cell receptor beta chain was documented in a study of beta chain features in type 1 diabetes. The wider study: Across every sample, around 100,000,000 sorted cells were examined in total. Study-level results: A moderate, significant TCRB CDR3 shortening appeared in type 1 diabetes across four CD4+ subsets. In comparison with healthy donors, patients had naive, central memory and Treg TCRB repertoires that appeared more similar.

The CDR3 is 16 amino acids. V shed 5 bases, J shed 0 bases, and the junction held 4 bases outside the gene matches. Germline V lookup: CDR1 LNHDA, CDR2 SQIVND (reference sequence). Notes on this clone: Its target is unknown.

TCRB transcripts that were expressed got sequenced, as all of the isolated RNA had been reverse transcribed. TCRdb keeps only in-frame clones here, not all; method: immunoSEQ multiplex PCR. The data hold about 170,000 clones, with approximately 7.9% observed a single time. The chain uses TRBV19 and TRBJ2-1; 10 bases map to TRBD2. The sequenced sample was central memory CD4+ T cells from blood. The origin of this receptor is a man aged 18 to 29 with type 1 diabetes. The CDR3 sequence: CASSPERGGSYNEQFF. The CDR3 nucleotides are TGTGCCAGTAGTCCTGAGCGGGGGGGCTCCTACAATGAGCAGTTCTTC.